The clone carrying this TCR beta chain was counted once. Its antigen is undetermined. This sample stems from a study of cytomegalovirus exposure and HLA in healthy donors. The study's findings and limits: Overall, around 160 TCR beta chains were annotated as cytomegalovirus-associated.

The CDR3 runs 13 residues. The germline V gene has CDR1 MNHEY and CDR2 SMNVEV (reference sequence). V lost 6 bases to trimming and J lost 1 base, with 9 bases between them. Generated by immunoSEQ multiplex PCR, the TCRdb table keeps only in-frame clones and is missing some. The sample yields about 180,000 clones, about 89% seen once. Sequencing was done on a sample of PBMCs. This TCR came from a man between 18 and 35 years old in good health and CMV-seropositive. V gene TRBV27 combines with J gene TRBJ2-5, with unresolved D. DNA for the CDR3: TGTGCCAGCAGGCGTCTAATCCAAGAGACCCAGTACTTC. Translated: CASRRLIQETQYF.